This is a list of T cell receptor beta chains from one sample in a study of T cells after yellow fever vaccination. In TCRdb, the 5' RACE reads were re-called with MiXCR into one record per CDR3 protein. The sample includes approximately 550,000 distinct CDR3 sequences, roughly 19% of them seen just once. This sample comprised PBMCs, obtained 15 days after the yellow fever booster vaccination. These receptors came from a man between 25 and 39 years old who received the YFV17D yellow fever vaccine. Each CDR3 is given with its conserved first and last residue. Each record gives: clone size, D gene, J gene, V gene, CDR3 length, CDR3 DNA, CDR3 protein. D genes are given only for firm matches. The size of a clone is reported for some rows only, either as once, few or many, or as a class for expanded clones.

clone size: few; D gene: TRBD1; J gene: TRBJ2-7; V gene: TRBV5-6; CDR3 length: 13; CDR3 DNA: TGTGCCAGCAGCTTAGGGCAGGGGGCCGCGCAGTACTTC; CDR3 protein: CASSLGQGAAQYF
clone size: NA; D gene: TRBD2; J gene: TRBJ2-3; V gene: TRBV4-3; CDR3 length: 17; CDR3 DNA: TGCGCCAGCAGCCAAGTGGCCTCTAGCGGAAGCACAGATACGCAGTATTTT; CDR3 protein: CASSQVASSGSTDTQYF
clone size: NA; D gene: TRBD1; J gene: TRBJ2-7; V gene: TRBV5-1; CDR3 length: 15; CDR3 DNA: TGCGCCAGCAGCTGGACCGGGACAGGGCCCCGCGAGCAGTACTTC; CDR3 protein: CASSWTGTGPREQYF
clone size: few; D gene: TRBD2; J gene: TRBJ2-7; V gene: TRBV7-9; CDR3 length: 16; CDR3 DNA: TGTGCCAGCAGCTTAGGTAGCGGGAGTGTCTCCTACGAGCAGTACTTC; CDR3 protein: CASSLGSGSVSYEQYF
clone size: few; D gene: NA; J gene: TRBJ2-2; V gene: TRBV7-2; CDR3 length: 15; CDR3 DNA: TGTGCCAGCAGCTTGACGCCCGTTAGCACCGGGGAGCTGTTTTTT; CDR3 protein: CASSLTPVSTGELFF
clone size: few; D gene: TRBD1; J gene: TRBJ1-5; V gene: TRBV19; CDR3 length: 19; CDR3 DNA: TGTGCCAGTACCAGCGACCCCCGCAGGGGGCTCTATAGCAATCAGCCCCAGCATTTT; CDR3 protein: CASTSDPRRGLYSNQPQHF
clone size: few; D gene: NA; J gene: TRBJ2-2; V gene: TRBV7-8; CDR3 length: 15; CDR3 DNA: TGTGCCAGCAGCCCGGTCGAGGGGGACACCGGGGAGCTGTTTTTT; CDR3 protein: CASSPVEGDTGELFF
clone size: NA; D gene: NA; J gene: TRBJ2-1; V gene: TRBV12-3/TRBV12-4; CDR3 length: 13; CDR3 DNA: TGTGCCAGCAGTTTTGGTGGCAGCGATGAGCAGTTCTTC; CDR3 protein: CASSFGGSDEQFF
clone size: NA; D gene: TRBD2; J gene: TRBJ2-7; V gene: TRBV5-1; CDR3 length: 15; CDR3 DNA: TGCGCCAGCAGCGTAGAGGCGGGAGGGTCGGTGGAGCAGTACTTC; CDR3 protein: CASSVEAGGSVEQYF
clone size: NA; D gene: NA; J gene: TRBJ2-5; V gene: TRBV6-2/TRBV6-3; CDR3 length: 13; CDR3 DNA: TGTGCCAGCATTAGGGACCTCCAAGAGACCCAGTACTTC; CDR3 protein: CASIRDLQETQYF
clone size: few; D gene: TRBD2; J gene: TRBJ2-4; V gene: TRBV7-2; CDR3 length: 16; CDR3 DNA: TGTGCCAGCAGCATAACTAGCGGTTTAGCCAAAAACATTCAGTACTTC; CDR3 protein: CASSITSGLAKNIQYF
clone size: NA; D gene: TRBD2; J gene: TRBJ2-5; V gene: TRBV12-3/TRBV12-4; CDR3 length: 14; CDR3 DNA: TGTGCCAGCAGTCTGGGACTACCAGGGGAGACCCAGTACTTC; CDR3 protein: CASSLGLPGETQYF
clone size: NA; D gene: TRBD1; J gene: TRBJ2-5; V gene: TRBV27; CDR3 length: 15; CDR3 DNA: TGTGCCAGCAGTGTCGGGACAGACACGGGGAAGACCCAGTACTTC; CDR3 protein: CASSVGTDTGKTQYF
clone size: few; D gene: NA; J gene: TRBJ2-7; V gene: TRBV5-1; CDR3 length: 14; CDR3 DNA: TGCGCCAGCAGCCCCACTAGTAGGGACTACGAGCAGTACTTC; CDR3 protein: CASSPTSRDYEQYF
clone size: many; D gene: TRBD1; J gene: TRBJ1-2; V gene: TRBV7-9; CDR3 length: 13; CDR3 DNA: TGTGCCAGCAGCTCCGGACAGGGCTATGGCTACACCTTC; CDR3 protein: CASSSGQGYGYTF
clone size: NA; D gene: TRBD1; J gene: TRBJ2-1; V gene: TRBV27; CDR3 length: 19; CDR3 DNA: TGTGCCAGCAGCCGACAGGGTGGATTTGGGATCCAGTCCAACAATGAGCAGTTCTTC; CDR3 protein: CASSRQGGFGIQSNNEQFF
clone size: NA; D gene: TRBD1; J gene: TRBJ2-2; V gene: TRBV20-1; CDR3 length: 15; CDR3 DNA: TGCAGTGCTAGACAGCAGGGGGCTTACACCGGGGAGCTGTTTTTT; CDR3 protein: CSARQQGAYTGELFF
clone size: NA; D gene: NA; J gene: TRBJ2-7; V gene: TRBV3-1; CDR3 length: 14; CDR3 DNA: TGTGCCAGCAGCCAAGTTGACGACGGGTACGAGCAGTACTTC; CDR3 protein: CASSQVDDGYEQYF
clone size: NA; D gene: NA; J gene: TRBJ2-7; V gene: TRBV12-3/TRBV12-4; CDR3 length: 12; CDR3 DNA: TGTGCCAGCAGGCGAGAGTTCTACGAGCAGTACTTC; CDR3 protein: CASRREFYEQYF
clone size: few; D gene: NA; J gene: TRBJ1-5; V gene: TRBV19; CDR3 length: 17; CDR3 DNA: TGTGCCAGTACTCCTTCAGGGTGGGGCAGGAACAATCAGCCCCAGCATTTT; CDR3 protein: CASTPSGWGRNNQPQHF
clone size: NA; D gene: TRBD1; J gene: TRBJ2-7; V gene: TRBV27; CDR3 length: 14; CDR3 DNA: TGTGCCAGCAGTTTCTCCGGACAGGTCTACGAGCAGTACTTC; CDR3 protein: CASSFSGQVYEQYF
clone size: few; D gene: NA; J gene: TRBJ2-7; V gene: TRBV29-1; CDR3 length: 13; CDR3 DNA: TGCAGCGTTGTCCCGTCCAGGGAGTACGAGCAGTACTTC; CDR3 protein: CSVVPSREYEQYF
clone size: NA; D gene: NA; J gene: TRBJ2-3; V gene: TRBV6-2/TRBV6-3; CDR3 length: 14; CDR3 DNA: TGTGCCAGCGCGGACCGCGGGGAGGCAGATACGCAGTATTTT; CDR3 protein: CASADRGEADTQYF
clone size: few; D gene: TRBD1; J gene: TRBJ2-7; V gene: TRBV10-3; CDR3 length: 15; CDR3 DNA: TGTGCCATCAGACGAGGACAGGATCCCCCCTACGAGCAGTACTTC; CDR3 protein: CAIRRGQDPPYEQYF
clone size: NA; D gene: NA; J gene: TRBJ2-7; V gene: TRBV11-2; CDR3 length: 17; CDR3 DNA: TGTGCCAGCAGCTTAACCGACCCCGGGGCCCTCTCCTACGAGCAGTACTTC; CDR3 protein: CASSLTDPGALSYEQYF
clone size: NA; D gene: NA; J gene: TRBJ2-1; V gene: TRBV6-5; CDR3 length: 16; CDR3 DNA: TGTGCCAGCAGTTACTCGACCCAGAGCTCCTACAATGAGCAGTTCTTC; CDR3 protein: CASSYSTQSSYNEQFF
clone size: NA; D gene: TRBD2; J gene: TRBJ2-5; V gene: TRBV18; CDR3 length: 15; CDR3 DNA: TGTGCCAGCTCACCAAGGCTAGCGGACGAAGAGACCCAGTACTTC; CDR3 protein: CASSPRLADEETQYF
clone size: NA; D gene: TRBD2; J gene: TRBJ2-2; V gene: TRBV29-1; CDR3 length: 14; CDR3 DNA: TGCAGCGTTGATTTAGCGGGAGTAACCGGGGAGCTGTTTTTT; CDR3 protein: CSVDLAGVTGELFF
clone size: NA; D gene: TRBD2; J gene: TRBJ2-5; V gene: TRBV6-2/TRBV6-3; CDR3 length: 16; CDR3 DNA: TGTGCCAGCAGGCCCCCCGGGACTAGCTACCAAGAGACCCAGTACTTC; CDR3 protein: CASRPPGTSYQETQYF
clone size: once; D gene: NA; J gene: TRBJ2-2; V gene: TRBV20-1; CDR3 length: 12; CDR3 DNA: TGCAGTGCCACAACAGGGACCGGGGAGCTGTTTTTT; CDR3 protein: CSATTGTGELFF
clone size: few; D gene: TRBD1; J gene: TRBJ2-5; V gene: TRBV6-5; CDR3 length: 11; CDR3 DNA: TGCTTGGACAGGGGAGGTGAGACCCAGTACTTC; CDR3 protein: CLDRGGETQYF
clone size: NA; D gene: NA; J gene: TRBJ2-6; V gene: TRBV7-9; CDR3 length: 17; CDR3 DNA: TGTGCCAGCAGCCTGGGACTTATAAACTCTGGGGCCAACGTCCTGACTTTC; CDR3 protein: CASSLGLINSGANVLTF
clone size: few; D gene: TRBD2; J gene: TRBJ2-3; V gene: TRBV6-1; CDR3 length: 15; CDR3 DNA: TGTGCCAGCACCCCACTAGCGGGAGGCGCAGATACGCAGTATTTT; CDR3 protein: CASTPLAGGADTQYF
clone size: few; D gene: NA; J gene: TRBJ2-4; V gene: TRBV12-3/TRBV12-4; CDR3 length: 14; CDR3 DNA: TGTGCCAGCAGTTTATTACAAGCCAAAAACATTCAGTACTTC; CDR3 protein: CASSLLQAKNIQYF
clone size: few; D gene: TRBD2; J gene: TRBJ2-7; V gene: TRBV29-1; CDR3 length: 13; CDR3 DNA: TGCAGCGTTGTGGTACTAGCGGGACACGAGCAGTACTTC; CDR3 protein: CSVVVLAGHEQYF
clone size: NA; D gene: TRBD1; J gene: TRBJ2-7; V gene: TRBV7-2; CDR3 length: 14; CDR3 DNA: TGTGCCAGCAGCTTTTCCCGGGACAGGTACGAGCAGTACTTC; CDR3 protein: CASSFSRDRYEQYF
clone size: NA; D gene: NA; J gene: TRBJ2-7; V gene: TRBV19; CDR3 length: 16; CDR3 DNA: TGTGCCAGTAGTATTTCTGGGACACTAAGCTCCTACGAGCAGTACTTC; CDR3 protein: CASSISGTLSSYEQYF
clone size: few; D gene: NA; J gene: TRBJ2-7; V gene: TRBV20-1; CDR3 length: 11; CDR3 DNA: TGCAGTGCGAACGATAGGTGGGAGCAGTACTTC; CDR3 protein: CSANDRWEQYF
clone size: NA; D gene: TRBD2; J gene: TRBJ2-1; V gene: TRBV28; CDR3 length: 15; CDR3 DNA: TGTGCCAGCAGTGATTCAGCGGGAGGGCGTAGTGAGCAGTTCTTC; CDR3 protein: CASSDSAGGRSEQFF
clone size: NA; D gene: NA; J gene: TRBJ2-7; V gene: TRBV19; CDR3 length: 14; CDR3 DNA: TGTGCCAGTAGTATAGAGGGGCGCCTCGACGAGCAGTACTTC; CDR3 protein: CASSIEGRLDEQYF
clone size: NA; D gene: NA; J gene: TRBJ2-7; V gene: TRBV29-1; CDR3 length: 11; CDR3 DNA: TGCAGCGTTGGCCCTTGCTACGAGCAGTACTTC; CDR3 protein: CSVGPCYEQYF
clone size: few; D gene: NA; J gene: TRBJ2-1; V gene: TRBV3-1; CDR3 length: 17; CDR3 DNA: TGTGCCAGCAGCCAAACCCTGTCTGAGAAAATATACAATGAGCAGTTCTTC; CDR3 protein: CASSQTLSEKIYNEQFF
clone size: NA; D gene: TRBD2; J gene: TRBJ2-1; V gene: TRBV6-2/TRBV6-3; CDR3 length: 14; CDR3 DNA: TGTGCCAGCTGGGGACTAGGGGGATATAATGAGCAGTTCTTC; CDR3 protein: CASWGLGGYNEQFF
clone size: few; D gene: NA; J gene: TRBJ2-1; V gene: TRBV20-1; CDR3 length: 14; CDR3 DNA: TGCAGTGCTAGGTGGGTAAGCTCCTACAATGAGCAGTTCTTC; CDR3 protein: CSARWVSSYNEQFF